The clone carrying this TCR beta chain was seen repeatedly, ten times or more. Its antigen is not known. V was cut by 3 bases and J by 5 bases, with 13 bases left in between. CDR3 length: 14 amino acids. This specimen comes from a study of T-cell reconstitution after alpha-beta-depleted transplantation in children. Study observations and caveats: T-cell counts and diversity at one year following transplant were attributed mainly to newly produced T cells. As was reported, about two months after transplant, alpha-beta T cells came from several hundred expanded graft clones.

The TCRbeta library incorporated unique molecular identifiers. TCRdb independently ran MiXCR on the PCR reads; one entry per CDR3 protein. This sample has approximately 150,000 distinct CDR3 sequences, with around 9% found just once. The specimen comprised PBMCs, mostly from graft donor cells, sampled 180 days after TCRalphabeta/CD19-depleted stem cell transplant. This clonotype was sampled from a female patient aged 2-9 years who had a stem cell transplant for congenital amegakaryocytic thrombocytopenia, so the T cells may come from the graft donor. The chain links TRBV12-3 or TRBV12-4 to TRBJ2-5; tentatively, D is TRBD1 (6 bases). CDR3 sequence reads: CASSLAGTGETQYF. In DNA form, the CDR3 reads TGTGCCAGCAGTTTGGCAGGAACAGGGGAGACCCAGTACTTC.